The present entry profiles one T cell receptor beta chain with its context. Its matching antigen is unknown. CDR1 is MGHRA and CDR2 is YSYEKL in the germline V gene. This CDR3 contains 18 residues. Per individual sample, eight separate reactions were used to make cDNA. Reprocessing the 5' RACE reads, TCRdb reports a single entry for every CDR3 protein and omits DNA. Across about 380,000 distinct CDR3 sequences, the top ten clones capture around 2.6% of the sample. The sample comes from a study of monozygotic twins with inflammatory bowel disease. Study-wide results and limits: In patient repertoires, differing immunosuppressive treatments may have added some variability.

This chain uses TRBV4-1 with TRBJ2-5; TCRdb indicates TRBD2, and absent DNA this call remains unverified. Sequencing was carried out using blood. The clonotype comes from a human donor with ulcerative colitis or Crohn's disease, or a healthy co-twin of an affected twin (not recorded which). CDR3 region: CASSQQPTSGGGQETQYF.